The 18 T cell receptor beta chains in this list originate from one sample, sequenced in a study of OX40 agonist ivuxolimab in advanced cancers. Profiling relied on immunoSEQ multiplex PCR, and the TCRdb table lists in-frame clones only, not all of them. The profile shows 65,000 to 95,000 clones, 88% of them singletons. Sequencing used CD4+ or CD8+ T cells sorted from blood, obtained in a trial of the OX40 agonist ivuxolimab. These receptors were obtained from an adult with an advanced solid tumor such as melanoma, head and neck, liver or kidney cancer.

The chain links TRBV13 to TRBJ1-1, with D uncertain. Germline loops: CDR1 PRHDT, CDR2 FYEKMQ (reference sequence). The CDR3 has 14 amino acids. The V gene lost 3 bases and the J gene lost 4 bases, with 12 bases spanning the gap. The CDR3 coding sequence is TGTGCCAGCAGCTTGCTTGGGCGGGGCACTGAAGCTTTCTTT. Translating gives CASSLLGRGTEAFF.

The rearrangement joins TRBV28 to TRBJ1-2; D uncertain. The germline V gene encodes CDR1 MDHEN and CDR2 SYDVKM. The CDR3 is made up of 12 amino acids. Trimming stripped 1 base from V and 8 bases from J, with 8 bases between. DNA for the CDR3: TGTGCCAGCAGTTTATCCTCAGTCGGCTACACCTTC. It translates to CASSLSSVGYTF.

This chain connects TRBV7-2 to TRBJ2-5; 7 bases are a match to TRBD2. Germline V gives CDR1 SGHTA, CDR2 FQGNSA. The CDR3 covers 16 residues. Trimming removed 1 base from V and 7 bases from J; junction bases left unmatched: 12. CDR3 nucleotides: TGTGCCAGCAGCTTAGACGGGCGCGGGAGTCAGCGGACCCAGTACTTC. It yields the protein CASSLDGRGSQRTQYF.

V is TRBV18 and J is TRBJ1-5; 8 bases are shared with TRBD1. Trimming cost V 6 bases and J 1 base; bases outside gene matches: 8. The CDR3 is 16 residues long. Germline CDR1 KGHSH, CDR2 LQKENI. CDR3 sequence (DNA): TGTGCCAGCTCTCCCCAGGGGGCGCGGAGCAATCAGCCCCAGCATTTT. Amino acid sequence: CASSPQGARSNQPQHF. Filled out from reference TRBV18 and TRBJ1-5, the complete variable domain reads NAGVMQNPRHLVRRRGQEARLRCSPMKGHSHVYWYRQLPEEGLKFMVYLQKENIIDESGMPKERFSAEFPKEGPSILRIQQVVRGDSAAYFCASSPQGARSNQPQHFGDGTRLSIL.

V and J are TRBV11-2 and TRBJ1-3, with D unclear. This CDR3 is 17 amino acids long. The germline V gene has CDR1 SGHAT and CDR2 FQNNGV. Deletions cut 5 bases from V and 0 bases from J, with 17 bases between. CDR3 loop: CASSPPVYGSSGNTIYF. Here the CDR3 DNA reads TGTGCCAGCAGCCCCCCGGTGTACGGGAGCTCTGGAAACACCATATATTTT.

This clone was observed once. The V and J genes are TRBV27 and TRBJ1-2, with TRBD1 as a possible D gene (6 bases). The CDR3 covers 14 residues. V was pared by 8 bases and J by 4 bases, with 17 bases between. Germline V gives CDR1 MNHEY, CDR2 SMNVEV (reference sequence). This CDR3 reads CASSKGPGAYGYTF. The CDR3 DNA is TGTGCCAGCTCAAAGGGCCCAGGGGCCTATGGCTACACCTTC.

The rearrangement links TRBV7-9 to TRBJ1-1; D remains unclear. Per the germline V gene, CDR1 is SEHNR and CDR2 is FQNEAQ (reference sequence). The CDR3 spans 14 residues. V was trimmed by 1 base and J by 4 bases, leaving 10 bases between them. The CDR3 DNA follows: TGTGCCAGCAGCTTAGATAACGGGCGCACTGAAGCTTTCTTT. The encoded protein is CASSLDNGRTEAFF. The whole variable domain, remainder taken from reference TRBV7-9 and TRBJ1-1, is DTGVSQNPRHKITKRGQNVTFRCDPISEHNRLYWYRQTLGQGPEFLTYFQNEAQLEKSRLLSDRFSAERPKGSFSTLEIQRTEQGDSAMYLCASSLDNGRTEAFFGQGTRLTVV.

The chain is built from TRBV18 and TRBJ2-1; TRBD1 matches 8 bases. V was clipped by 0 bases and J by 8 bases; unmatched bases: 9. CDR1 is KGHSH, CDR2 LQKENI, per germline. The CDR3 is 16 residues long. CDR3 nucleotide sequence: TGTGCCAGCTCACCACCCAGGACAGGGTTTTGGGATGAGCAGTTCTTC. This encodes CASSPPRTGFWDEQFF. Variable domain in full (rest from reference TRBV18 and TRBJ2-1): NAGVMQNPRHLVRRRGQEARLRCSPMKGHSHVYWYRQLPEEGLKFMVYLQKENIIDESGMPKERFSAEFPKEGPSILRIQQVVRGDSAAYFCASSPPRTGFWDEQFFGPGTRLTVL.

The chain combines TRBV7-3 with TRBJ2-7, with a possible D match to TRBD2 (5 bases). Trimming took off 3 bases at V and 6 bases at J, with 9 bases between the two ends. Germline values: CDR1 SGHTA, CDR2 FQGTGA. This CDR3 region has 12 residues. The DNA of the CDR3 is TGTGCCAGCAGCTTTCGGGAAGGCGAGCAGTACTTC. Amino acids: CASSFREGEQYF.

A single count supports this clone. The CDR3 coding sequence is TGCGCCAGCAGAGCCCTCGGAACAGATACGCAGTATTTT. This translates into CASRALGTDTQYF. The V gene is TRBV10-2, the J gene TRBJ2-3; D is uncertain. The CDR3 is 13 amino acids. Germline V CDR1 and CDR2: WSHSY, SAAADI. Trimming took 6 bases from V and 3 from J, leaving 10 bases between them.

The chain links TRBV6-6 to TRBJ1-1; no firm D call. Germline V gene sequence: CDR1 MNHNY, CDR2 SVGAGI (reference sequence). Trimming cost V 8 bases and J 4 bases, with 11 bases left between them. The CDR3 extends over 12 amino acids. In DNA, the CDR3 is TGTGCCAGCTCTAACACTGCCACTGAAGCTTTCTTT. Protein sequence: CASSNTATEAFF.

The chain is built from TRBV10-3 and TRBJ1-3, with D hard to call. The CDR3 sequence is 15 residues long. Deletions cut 6 bases from V and 4 bases from J, with 16 bases between. Germline V lookup: CDR1 ENHRY, CDR2 SYGVKD. The CDR3 loop is CAISPEGTPGNTIYF. The CDR3 DNA is TGTGCCATCAGCCCTGAGGGTACTCCCGGAAACACCATATATTTT.

The chain employs TRBV18 and TRBJ2-7, with D perhaps matching TRBD2 (5 bases). The CDR3 totals 13 residues. Germline loops: CDR1 KGHSH, CDR2 LQKENI. Deletions cut 2 bases from V and 6 bases from J, with 11 bases between. The DNA for the CDR3 is TGTGCCAGCTCACCAGCCGAGGCGGGCGAGCAGTACTTC. It specifies CASSPAEAGEQYF.

The chain carries TRBV6-1 and TRBJ2-1, with TRBD2 matching over 8 bases. Germline-derived CDR1 and CDR2 are MNHNS and SASEGT. The CDR3 contains 14 residues. The trim removed 7 bases at V and 8 bases at J, leaving 10 bases unmatched. CDR3 region: CASKVGTSTDEQFF. In DNA, the CDR3 is TGTGCCAGCAAAGTCGGGACTAGTACCGATGAGCAGTTCTTC.

About this clone itself: Distinct nucleotide sequences in the sample also encode this CDR3. V gene TRBV4-3 combines with J gene TRBJ1-2, with D maybe TRBD1 (5 bases). The V end was cut by 1 base, the J end by 4 bases, with 7 bases between. The CDR3 runs 13 residues. In germline, CDR1 is LGHNA, CDR2 YSLEER. CDR3 residues: CASSQAGFYGYTF. DNA for the CDR3: TGCGCCAGCAGCCAAGCAGGGTTCTATGGCTACACCTTC.

The rearrangement uses TRBV6-1 and TRBJ2-3, with D perhaps given as TRBD1 or TRBD2 (5 bases each). This CDR3 is built from 15 residues. The V end was cut by 1 base, the J end by 4 bases, with 12 bases between. Per the germline V gene, CDR1 is MNHNS and CDR2 is SASEGT. The DNA of the CDR3 is TGTGCCAGCAGTGAAGTTGGGGGAAAGGCAGATACGCAGTATTTT. This sequence encodes CASSEVGGKADTQYF.

The V and J genes are TRBV5-1 and TRBJ2-2; D call uncertain. CDR3 size: 15 residues. The germline gives CDR1 SGHRS, CDR2 YFSETQ. V was pared by 3 bases and J by 4 bases, with 13 bases between. CDR3 nucleotides: TGCGCCAGCAGCTATCTTGGCCCGGCCACCGGGGAGCTGTTTTTT. It encodes CASSYLGPATGELFF.

The rearrangement joins TRBV27 to TRBJ1-2; D might be TRBD1 (6 bases). Germline-derived CDR1 and CDR2 are MNHEY and SMNVEV (reference sequence). Trimming took off 6 bases at V and 8 bases at J, with 13 bases between the two ends. This CDR3 region has 12 residues. The CDR3 nucleotides are TGTGCCAGCAGAACAGGGTTTCGGGGCTACACCTTC. Its translation: CASRTGFRGYTF.